This T cell receptor (beta chain) was observed in a study of blood T cell repertoires in COVID-19. Study context: Donors in the United States, Italy and Spain gave samples during acute or convalescent COVID-19.

The germline CDR1 and CDR2 sequences are SGHDT and YYEEEE. Trimming removed 4 bases from V and 7 bases from J; junction bases left unmatched: 13. The CDR3 is made up of 16 amino acids. Data came from immunoSEQ multiplex PCR; TCRdb stores just in-frame clones and leaves some out. The data show roughly 50,000 clones, approximately 83% seen once. The TCR originated in a woman older than 75 with COVID-19, enrolled during active disease. The specimen was peripheral blood. The genes are TRBV5-6 and TRBJ2-7, with 11 bases fitting TRBD2. DNA of the CDR3: TGTGCCAGCAGCCGTACCCCGGGACTAGCGGTCTTGGAGCAGTACTTC. Amino acids: CASSRTPGLAVLEQYF.